This T cell receptor beta chain was profiled in a study of human T cells and chemical hapten exposure. Time point in this sample: patch test 1, 2 weeks after DPC sensitization. Regarding treatment: therapeutic diphenylcyclopropenone sensitization with weekly scalp DPC. Patients had alopecia, were aged 18 to 70, and were not pregnant. TCRdb independently ran MiXCR on the RACE reads; one entry per CDR3 protein. Of some 350,000 distinct CDR3 sequences listed, around 7% are singletons. This clonotype was picked up a small number of times. The sample in question was whole blood, obtained in connection with sensitization to the hapten diphenylcyclopropenone (DPC). This receptor was obtained from a woman under 30 with alopecia areata. Some clones in this sample may be carry-over from other donors' samples.

This CDR3 is CASSLRDNLFF. DNA of the CDR3: TGTGCCAGCAGTTTAAGGGATAACCTGTTTTTT. The V gene is TRBV12-3 or TRBV12-4, the J gene TRBJ1-4, with D unclear. V lost 2 bases and J 14 bases, leaving 9 bases between the germline ends. The length of the CDR3 is 11 residues.